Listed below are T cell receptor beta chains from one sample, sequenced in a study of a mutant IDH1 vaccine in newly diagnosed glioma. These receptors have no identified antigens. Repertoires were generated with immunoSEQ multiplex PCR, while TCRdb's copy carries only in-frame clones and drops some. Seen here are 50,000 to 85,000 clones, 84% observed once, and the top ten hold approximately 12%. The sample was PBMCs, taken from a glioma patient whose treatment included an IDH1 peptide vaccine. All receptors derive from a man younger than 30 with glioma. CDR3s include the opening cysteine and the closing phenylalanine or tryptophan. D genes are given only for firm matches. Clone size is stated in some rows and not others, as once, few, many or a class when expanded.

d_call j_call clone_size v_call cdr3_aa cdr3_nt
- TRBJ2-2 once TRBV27 CASSSPFSRRNTGGLFF TGTGCCAGCAGTTCTCCTTTTTCAAGGAGGAACACCGGGGGGCTGTTTTTT
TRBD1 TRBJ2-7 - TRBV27 CASSFGELGQGGSYEQYF TGTGCCAGCAGTTTCGGGGAATTGGGACAGGGAGGGTCCTACGAGCAGTACTTC
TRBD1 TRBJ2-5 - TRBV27 CASSSGTGPRTQYF TGTGCCAGCAGCTCTGGGACAGGCCCCCGGACCCAGTACTTC
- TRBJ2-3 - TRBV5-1 CASSPGSLPTDTQYF TGCGCCAGCAGCCCCGGGTCCCTTCCCACAGATACGCAGTATTTT
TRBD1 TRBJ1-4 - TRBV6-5 CASSYGQGGEKLFF TGTGCCAGCAGTTACGGACAGGGAGGTGAAAAACTGTTTTTT
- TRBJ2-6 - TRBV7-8 CASSLVPSGAVAGANVLTF TGTGCCAGCAGCTTAGTACCCTCGGGGGCCGTTGCTGGGGCCAACGTCCTGACTTTC
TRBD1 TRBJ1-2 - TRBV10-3 CAISDGPRGGYTF TGTGCCATCAGTGACGGGCCCAGGGGGGGCTACACCTTC
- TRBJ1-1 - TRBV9 CASSAAVDTEAFF TGTGCCAGCAGCGCGGCGGTGGACACTGAAGCTTTCTTT
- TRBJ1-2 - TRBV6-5 CASSYGLGASGYGYTF TGTGCCAGCAGTTACGGGTTGGGGGCTTCAGGCTATGGCTACACCTTC
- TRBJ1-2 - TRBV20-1 CSAPSGGYTF TGCAGTGCTCCCTCGGGTGGCTACACCTTC
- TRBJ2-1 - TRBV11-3 CASSWDNEQFF TGTGCCAGCAGCTGGGACAATGAGCAGTTCTTC
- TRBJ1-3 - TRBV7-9 CASNGFDNLYSGNTIYF TGTGCCAGCAACGGCTTTGATAACTTATACTCTGGAAACACCATATATTTT
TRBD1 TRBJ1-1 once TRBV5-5 CASSKLQGAGTEAFF TGTGCCAGCAGCAAACTCCAGGGGGCCGGCACTGAAGCTTTCTTT
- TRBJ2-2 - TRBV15 CAIKTGLNPGELFF TGTGCCATAAAAACCGGGCTCAATCCCGGGGAGCTGTTTTTT
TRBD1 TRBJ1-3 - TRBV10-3 CAIRGQISGNTIYF TGTGCCATCAGGGGACAGATCTCTGGAAACACCATATATTTT
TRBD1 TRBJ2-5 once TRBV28 CASSLSRTGFKETQYF TGTGCCAGCAGTCTCTCGCGGACAGGGTTTAAAGAGACCCAGTACTTC
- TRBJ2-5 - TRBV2 CASSEQGSTETQYF TGTGCCAGCAGTGAACAGGGGAGTACGGAGACCCAGTACTTC
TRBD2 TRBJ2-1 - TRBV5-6 CASSLAGGGDFINEQFF TGTGCCAGCAGCTTGGCGGGAGGGGGAGACTTTATTAATGAGCAGTTCTTC
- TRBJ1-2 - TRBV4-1 CASSQDRGGQGYTF TGCGCCAGCAGCCAAGATAGGGGGGGCCAAGGCTACACCTTC
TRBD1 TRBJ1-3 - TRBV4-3 CASSLLPDGTGGTSGNTIYF TGCGCCAGCAGCCTATTGCCAGACGGGACAGGGGGAACCTCTGGAAACACCATATATTTT
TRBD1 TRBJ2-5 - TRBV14 CASSRQGVQETQYF TGTGCCAGCAGCCGACAGGGGGTCCAAGAGACCCAGTACTTC
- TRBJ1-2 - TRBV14 CASSQAWGRDLQGYTF TGTGCCAGCAGCCAAGCATGGGGCAGGGACCTTCAGGGCTACACCTTC
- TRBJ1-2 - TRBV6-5 CASRPTGGGYTF TGTGCCAGCAGGCCCACGGGGGGTGGCTACACCTTC
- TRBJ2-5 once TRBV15 CATSRGSETQYF TGTGCCACCAGCAGAGGAAGTGAGACCCAGTACTTC
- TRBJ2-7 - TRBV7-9 CASSLAVALSSYEQYF TGTGCCAGCAGCTTAGCGGTTGCGTTGAGCTCCTACGAGCAGTACTTC
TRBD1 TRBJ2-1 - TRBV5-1 CASSLSTGTGNEQFF TGCGCCAGCAGCTTATCGACAGGGACCGGCAATGAGCAGTTCTTC
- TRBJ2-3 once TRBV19 CASSIFSTDTQYF TGTGCCAGTAGTATATTTAGCACAGATACGCAGTATTTT
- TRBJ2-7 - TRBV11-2 CASSLVFGALAHEQYF TGTGCCAGCAGCTTAGTTTTTGGGGCCCTAGCCCACGAGCAGTACTTC
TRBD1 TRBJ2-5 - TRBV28 CASSFNGEQGRETQYF TGTGCCAGCAGTTTTAATGGAGAACAGGGGCGGGAGACCCAGTACTTC
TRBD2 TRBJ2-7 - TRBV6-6 CASSYSTGTSNYEQYF TGTGCCAGCAGTTACTCGACAGGGACTAGCAACTACGAGCAGTACTTC
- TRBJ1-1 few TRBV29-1 CSVGRSGTEAFF TGCAGCGTTGGACGGTCGGGCACTGAAGCTTTCTTT
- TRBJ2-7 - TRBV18 CASSPPSPQGFEQYF TGTGCCAGCTCACCACCCTCCCCCCAGGGATTCGAGCAGTACTTC
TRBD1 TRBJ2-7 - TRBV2 CASSRFGTGRSYEQYF TGTGCCAGCAGTCGGTTTGGGACAGGGCGTTCCTACGAGCAGTACTTC
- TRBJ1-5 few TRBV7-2 CASSLWPDQPQHF TGTGCCAGCAGCTTGTGGCCGGATCAGCCCCAGCATTTT
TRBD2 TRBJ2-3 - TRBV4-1 CASSQAGGRTDTQYF TGCGCCAGCAGCCAAGCGGGGGGGAGGACAGATACGCAGTATTTT
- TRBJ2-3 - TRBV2 CASSGDRPGGTDTQYF TGTGCCAGCAGTGGGGACCGGCCTGGCGGCACAGATACGCAGTATTTT
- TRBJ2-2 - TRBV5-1 CASSEGTPTGELFF TGCGCCAGCAGCGAAGGAACCCCCACCGGGGAGCTGTTTTTT
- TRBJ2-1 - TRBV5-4 CASSWGLDEQFF TGTGCCAGCAGCTGGGGGCTGGATGAGCAGTTCTTC
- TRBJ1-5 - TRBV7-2 CASSLDRYSNQPQHF TGTGCCAGCAGCTTAGACAGATATAGCAATCAGCCCCAGCATTTT
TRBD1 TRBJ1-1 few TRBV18 CASSPTQGMNTEAFF TGTGCCAGCTCACCCACACAGGGGATGAACACTGAAGCTTTCTTT
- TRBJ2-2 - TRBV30 CAWSVGTYIGELFF TGTGCCTGGAGTGTAGGGACCTATATCGGGGAGCTGTTTTTT
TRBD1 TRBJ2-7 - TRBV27 CASSLLGQGAPHEQYF TGTGCCAGCAGTCTCCTCGGACAGGGGGCGCCCCACGAGCAGTACTTC
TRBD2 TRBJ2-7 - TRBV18 CASSPIAGGSTYEQYF TGTGCCAGCTCACCCATAGCGGGAGGATCAACCTACGAGCAGTACTTC
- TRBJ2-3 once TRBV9 CASSVGADITDTQYF TGTGCCAGCAGCGTAGGGGCAGACATCACAGATACGCAGTATTTT
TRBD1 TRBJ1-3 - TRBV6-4 CASSENGISGGRNTIYF TGTGCCAGCAGTGAGAACGGTATTTCAGGGGGGAGAAACACCATATATTTT
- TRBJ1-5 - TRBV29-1 CSVVSGFNQPQHF TGCAGCGTTGTTTCCGGATTCAATCAGCCCCAGCATTTT